This TCR beta chain stems from a study of tumor and adjacent non-tumor tissue in lung cancer. Whole-study context: Stage I to III disease affected 10 men and roughly five women aged roughly 31 to 76. Study-wide results and limits: Compared with tumor, normal lung showed significantly lower TCR diversity. Tumor TCR diversity, when higher, was linked to shorter survival.

The germline CDR1 and CDR2 sequences are MGHRA and YSYEKL. The CDR3 is made up of 13 amino acids. The library came from three nested PCR rounds adapted from ARM-PCR protocols. TCRdb called the multiplex PCR reads again in MiXCR, with one record for every CDR3 protein. The table shows around 74,000 distinct CDR3 sequences, with around 70% occurring only once. This clonotype was detected only once. Its antigen remains unknown. The junction does not match germline at one end; this may be a read error. The template was RNA from unsorted bulk tissue. The V and J genes are TRBV4-1 and TRBJ2-3; the D gene is possibly TRBD1 (6 bases). The specimen was lung tumor tissue. The sequence came from a woman between 70 and 85 years old with non-small cell lung cancer. CDR3 nucleotide sequence: TGCGCCAGCAGCCATCCCAGGACAGATACGCACTACTTT. It codes for CASSHPRTDTHYF.